This is a list of T cell receptor beta chains from one sample in a study of Graves' ophthalmopathy and Graves' hyperthyroidism. Each CDR3 protein gets one entry after TCRdb re-called the multiplex PCR reads with MiXCR. Of 200,000 to 250,000 distinct CDR3 sequences in the sample, roughly 21% were seen once. Sequenced: peripheral blood. The receptors derive from a woman aged 50 to 65 with Graves' ophthalmopathy. The CDR3 runs from the conserved cysteine through the conserved F or W. The D gene is left open where the match is weak. The size entry is marked missing in some rows and otherwise reads once, few, many or a size class.

v_gene: TRBV12-3/TRBV12-4; d_gene: -; abundance: -; j_gene: TRBJ2-5; CDR3aa: CASSLRRPGTGQETQYF; CDR3nt: TGTGCCAGCAGTTTACGAAGGCCAGGGACCGGCCAAGAGACCCAGTACTTC
v_gene: TRBV29-1; d_gene: TRBD1; abundance: many; j_gene: TRBJ1-1; CDR3aa: CSTKQGFGTEAFF; CDR3nt: TGCAGCACCAAACAGGGGTTTGGAACTGAAGCTTTCTTT
v_gene: TRBV7-2; d_gene: TRBD1; abundance: many; j_gene: TRBJ2-7; CDR3aa: CASSHIGGQGGEQYF; CDR3nt: TGTGCCAGCAGCCATATCGGGGGACAGGGAGGCGAGCAGTACTTC
v_gene: TRBV18; d_gene: -; abundance: many; j_gene: TRBJ1-1; CDR3aa: CASSFRTSQNTEAFF; CDR3nt: TGTGCCAGCTCATTCCGGACTTCGCAGAACACTGAAGCTTTCTTT
v_gene: TRBV7-8; d_gene: TRBD2; abundance: many; j_gene: TRBJ2-2; CDR3aa: CASSIRTSGSANTGELFF; CDR3nt: TGTGCCAGCAGCATCCGGACTAGCGGGAGTGCGAACACCGGGGAGCTGTTTTTT
v_gene: TRBV7-8; d_gene: -; abundance: many; j_gene: TRBJ2-5; CDR3aa: CASSPGTIETQYF; CDR3nt: TGTGCCAGCAGCCCCGGGACAATCGAGACCCAGTACTTC
v_gene: TRBV15; d_gene: -; abundance: few; j_gene: TRBJ2-7; CDR3aa: CATSRASRSLPHEQYF; CDR3nt: TGTGCCACCAGCAGAGCCAGCAGGTCCTTACCCCACGAGCAGTACTTC
v_gene: TRBV19; d_gene: -; abundance: few; j_gene: TRBJ2-7; CDR3aa: CASSIGLATYEQYF; CDR3nt: TGTGCCAGTAGTATCGGGCTAGCGACCTACGAGCAGTACTTC
v_gene: TRBV19; d_gene: -; abundance: few; j_gene: TRBJ2-3; CDR3aa: CASRPMVGTSSTDTQYF; CDR3nt: TGTGCCAGTCGTCCCATGGTGGGGACCTCTAGCACAGATACGCAGTATTTT
v_gene: TRBV20-1; d_gene: -; abundance: many; j_gene: TRBJ2-7; CDR3aa: CSVGVGYPYEQYF; CDR3nt: TGCAGTGTAGGCGTAGGGTATCCCTACGAGCAGTACTTC
v_gene: TRBV27; d_gene: -; abundance: many; j_gene: TRBJ2-7; CDR3aa: CASSYSVSSEQYF; CDR3nt: TGTGCCAGCAGTTATTCCGTGAGTTCCGAGCAGTACTTC
v_gene: TRBV28; d_gene: TRBD1; abundance: -; j_gene: TRBJ1-3; CDR3aa: CASSSTGSPSGGTIYF; CDR3nt: TGTGCCAGCAGTTCGACAGGGAGCCCCTCTGGAGGCACCATATATTTT
v_gene: TRBV11-2; d_gene: -; abundance: -; j_gene: TRBJ1-3; CDR3aa: CASSPSWGTYSGNTIYF; CDR3nt: TGTGCCAGCAGCCCATCATGGGGCACCTACTCTGGAAACACCATATATTTT
v_gene: TRBV25-1; d_gene: -; abundance: -; j_gene: TRBJ1-1; CDR3aa: CASSRLQENTEAFF; CDR3nt: TGTGCCAGCAGCCGCCTACAAGAGAACACTGAAGCTTTCTTT
v_gene: TRBV12-3/TRBV12-4; d_gene: -; abundance: many; j_gene: TRBJ1-1; CDR3aa: CASSSPVPVAFF; CDR3nt: TGTGCCAGCAGTTCACCGGTCCCCGTAGCTTTCTTT
v_gene: TRBV6-7; d_gene: TRBD1; abundance: many; j_gene: TRBJ2-7; CDR3aa: CASSRDRRAYEQYF; CDR3nt: TGTGCCAGCAGCCGGGACAGGAGAGCCTACGAGCAGTACTTC
v_gene: TRBV6-1; d_gene: TRBD2; abundance: many; j_gene: TRBJ2-2; CDR3aa: CASRVGTSGLTGELFF; CDR3nt: TGTGCCAGCAGGGTTGGGACTAGCGGGCTCACCGGGGAGCTGTTTTTT
v_gene: TRBV7-2; d_gene: -; abundance: many; j_gene: TRBJ1-1; CDR3aa: CAIRTTGTNTEAFF; CDR3nt: TGTGCCATCAGAACCACCGGGACCAACACTGAAGCTTTCTTT
v_gene: TRBV27; d_gene: -; abundance: -; j_gene: TRBJ2-5; CDR3aa: CASSLGGRIKETQYF; CDR3nt: TGTGCCAGCAGTTTAGGCGGACGCATTAAAGAGACCCAGTACTTC
v_gene: TRBV12-3/TRBV12-4; d_gene: TRBD1; abundance: many; j_gene: TRBJ2-6; CDR3aa: CASTSTGSGANVLTF; CDR3nt: TGTGCCAGCACCTCGACAGGGTCTGGGGCCAACGTCCTGACTTTC
v_gene: TRBV6-1; d_gene: -; abundance: many; j_gene: TRBJ1-3; CDR3aa: CASSRQPDGNTIYF; CDR3nt: TGTGCCAGCAGTAGACAGCCCGATGGAAACACCATATATTTT
v_gene: TRBV20-1; d_gene: TRBD2; abundance: many; j_gene: TRBJ2-7; CDR3aa: CSAIGGASGSWWVTYEQYF; CDR3nt: TGCAGTGCTATAGGGGGGGCTAGCGGGAGTTGGTGGGTCACCTACGAGCAGTACTTC
v_gene: TRBV12-3/TRBV12-4; d_gene: TRBD1; abundance: many; j_gene: TRBJ1-5; CDR3aa: CASSYQGTGSQPQHF; CDR3nt: TGTGCCAGCAGCTATCAGGGGACAGGGAGTCAGCCCCAGCATTTT
v_gene: TRBV27; d_gene: -; abundance: many; j_gene: TRBJ2-2; CDR3aa: CASSLSVGELFF; CDR3nt: TGTGCCAGCAGTTTATCGGTCGGGGAGCTGTTTTTT
v_gene: TRBV4-2; d_gene: -; abundance: many; j_gene: TRBJ1-6; CDR3aa: CASTREVGAVSSPLHF; CDR3nt: TGTGCCAGCACCCGAGAGGTAGGGGCAGTAAGTTCACCCCTCCACTTT
v_gene: TRBV6-2/TRBV6-3; d_gene: -; abundance: many; j_gene: TRBJ1-2; CDR3aa: CASRSDNYGYTF; CDR3nt: TGTGCCAGCAGAAGCGACAACTATGGCTACACCTTC
v_gene: TRBV7-2; d_gene: TRBD2; abundance: many; j_gene: TRBJ2-4; CDR3aa: CASSLATGGAGTKNIQYF; CDR3nt: TGTGCCAGCAGCTTAGCCACCGGGGGGGCAGGGACCAAAAACATTCAGTACTTC
v_gene: TRBV9; d_gene: -; abundance: many; j_gene: TRBJ2-5; CDR3aa: CASSVGGLGETQYF; CDR3nt: TGTGCCAGCAGCGTTGGAGGGTTGGGAGAGACCCAGTACTTC
v_gene: TRBV11-2; d_gene: -; abundance: many; j_gene: TRBJ2-5; CDR3aa: CASSRGTAKETQYF; CDR3nt: TGTGCCAGCAGCCGCGGGACAGCTAAAGAGACCCAGTACTTC
v_gene: TRBV7-9; d_gene: -; abundance: many; j_gene: TRBJ1-1; CDR3aa: CASSGLYTEAFF; CDR3nt: TGTGCCAGCAGCGGACTTTACACTGAAGCTTTCTTT
v_gene: TRBV29-1; d_gene: -; abundance: many; j_gene: TRBJ1-3; CDR3aa: CSVELEGRGNTIYF; CDR3nt: TGCAGCGTTGAATTGGAGGGAAGAGGAAACACCATATATTTT
v_gene: TRBV12-3/TRBV12-4; d_gene: -; abundance: few; j_gene: TRBJ1-2; CDR3aa: CASSSGSPGSLNYGYTF; CDR3nt: TGTGCCAGCAGTTCGGGCAGCCCGGGATCACTCAACTATGGCTACACCTTC
v_gene: TRBV30; d_gene: TRBD1; abundance: many; j_gene: TRBJ1-2; CDR3aa: CAWSKKGDRRNYGYTF; CDR3nt: TGTGCCTGGAGTAAAAAAGGGGACAGGAGGAACTATGGCTACACCTTC
v_gene: TRBV28; d_gene: -; abundance: -; j_gene: TRBJ2-5; CDR3aa: CASSSHSSGETQYF; CDR3nt: TGTGCCAGCAGTTCTCATTCGTCCGGGGAGACCCAGTACTTC
v_gene: TRBV5-1; d_gene: -; abundance: few; j_gene: TRBJ1-1; CDR3aa: CASSAGSEAFF; CDR3nt: TGCGCCAGCAGCGCGGGTTCTGAAGCTTTCTTT
v_gene: TRBV9; d_gene: -; abundance: many; j_gene: TRBJ2-7; CDR3aa: CASSVLPYEQYF; CDR3nt: TGTGCCAGCAGCGTACTCCCCTACGAGCAGTACTTC
v_gene: TRBV2; d_gene: -; abundance: few; j_gene: TRBJ2-5; CDR3aa: CASSGSRQETQYF; CDR3nt: TGTGCCAGCAGTGGTAGCCGTCAAGAGACCCAGTACTTC
v_gene: TRBV7-2; d_gene: -; abundance: -; j_gene: TRBJ1-1; CDR3aa: CASSPSLGGTEAFF; CDR3nt: TGTGCCAGCAGCCCCTCCCTTGGTGGCACTGAAGCTTTCTTT
v_gene: TRBV30; d_gene: -; abundance: many; j_gene: TRBJ1-2; CDR3aa: CAWTPRNYGYTF; CDR3nt: TGTGCCTGGACCCCCAGGAACTATGGCTACACCTTC
v_gene: TRBV5-5; d_gene: -; abundance: few; j_gene: TRBJ1-2; CDR3aa: CASSFYPRTDNYGYTF; CDR3nt: TGTGCCAGCAGCTTTTACCCGAGGACAGACAACTATGGCTACACCTTC
v_gene: TRBV12-3/TRBV12-4; d_gene: -; abundance: -; j_gene: TRBJ2-5; CDR3aa: CASSLNRPALRETQYF; CDR3nt: TGTGCCAGCAGTTTAAATCGACCAGCGCTCAGGGAGACCCAGTACTTC
v_gene: TRBV12-3/TRBV12-4; d_gene: -; abundance: -; j_gene: TRBJ2-2; CDR3aa: CASKRSGGAGELFF; CDR3nt: TGTGCCAGCAAGCGGAGTGGAGGAGCCGGGGAGCTGTTTTTT
v_gene: TRBV20-1; d_gene: -; abundance: many; j_gene: TRBJ1-5; CDR3aa: CSASGQFNQPQHF; CDR3nt: TGCAGTGCGAGCGGACAGTTCAATCAGCCCCAGCATTTT
v_gene: TRBV3-1; d_gene: -; abundance: few; j_gene: TRBJ1-2; CDR3aa: CASSVLGALGYTF; CDR3nt: TGTGCCAGCAGCGTGCTTGGGGCTTTGGGCTACACCTTC
v_gene: TRBV4-1; d_gene: -; abundance: many; j_gene: TRBJ2-7; CDR3aa: CASSQEGTSPYEQYF; CDR3nt: TGCGCCAGCAGCCAAGAAGGTACATCTCCCTACGAGCAGTACTTC
v_gene: TRBV5-1; d_gene: TRBD1; abundance: many; j_gene: TRBJ1-5; CDR3aa: CASSIGQGSNQPQHF; CDR3nt: TGCGCCAGCAGCATAGGACAGGGAAGCAATCAGCCCCAGCATTTT
v_gene: TRBV20-1; d_gene: -; abundance: once; j_gene: TRBJ2-7; CDR3aa: CSAPSSDTYYEQYF; CDR3nt: TGCAGTGCTCCCTCTTCCGACACCTACTACGAGCAGTACTTC
v_gene: TRBV2; d_gene: TRBD2; abundance: many; j_gene: TRBJ2-7; CDR3aa: CASRRSGKSSYEQYF; CDR3nt: TGTGCCAGCAGGCGCAGCGGGAAGAGCTCCTACGAGCAGTACTTC